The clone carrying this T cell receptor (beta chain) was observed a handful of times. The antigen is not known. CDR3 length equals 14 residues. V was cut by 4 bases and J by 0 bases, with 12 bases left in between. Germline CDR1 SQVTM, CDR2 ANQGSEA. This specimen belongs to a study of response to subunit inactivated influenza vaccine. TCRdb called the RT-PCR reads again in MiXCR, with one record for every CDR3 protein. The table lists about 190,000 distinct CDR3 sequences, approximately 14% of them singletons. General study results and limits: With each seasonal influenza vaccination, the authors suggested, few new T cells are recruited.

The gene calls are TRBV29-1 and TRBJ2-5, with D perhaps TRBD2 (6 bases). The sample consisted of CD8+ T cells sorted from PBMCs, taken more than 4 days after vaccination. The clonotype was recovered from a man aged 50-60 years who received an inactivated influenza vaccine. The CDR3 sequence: CSVVYGGYQETQYF. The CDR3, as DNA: TGCAGCGTTGTTTATGGGGGGTACCAAGAGACCCAGTACTTC.